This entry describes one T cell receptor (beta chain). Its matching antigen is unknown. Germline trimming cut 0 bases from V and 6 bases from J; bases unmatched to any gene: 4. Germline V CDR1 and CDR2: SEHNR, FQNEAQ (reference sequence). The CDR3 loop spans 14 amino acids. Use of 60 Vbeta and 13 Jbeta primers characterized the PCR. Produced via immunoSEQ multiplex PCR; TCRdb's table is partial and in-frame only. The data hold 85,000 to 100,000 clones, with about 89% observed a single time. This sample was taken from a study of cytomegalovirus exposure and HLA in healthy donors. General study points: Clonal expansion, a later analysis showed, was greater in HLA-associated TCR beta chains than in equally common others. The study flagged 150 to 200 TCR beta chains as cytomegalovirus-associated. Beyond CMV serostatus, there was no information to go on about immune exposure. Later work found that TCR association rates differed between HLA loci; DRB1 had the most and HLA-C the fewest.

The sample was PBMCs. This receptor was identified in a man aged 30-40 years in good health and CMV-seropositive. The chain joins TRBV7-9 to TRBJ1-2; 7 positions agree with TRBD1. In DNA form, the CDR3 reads TGTGCCAGCAGCTTAGCCCGGGACAGCCATGGCTACACCTTC. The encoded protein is CASSLARDSHGYTF.